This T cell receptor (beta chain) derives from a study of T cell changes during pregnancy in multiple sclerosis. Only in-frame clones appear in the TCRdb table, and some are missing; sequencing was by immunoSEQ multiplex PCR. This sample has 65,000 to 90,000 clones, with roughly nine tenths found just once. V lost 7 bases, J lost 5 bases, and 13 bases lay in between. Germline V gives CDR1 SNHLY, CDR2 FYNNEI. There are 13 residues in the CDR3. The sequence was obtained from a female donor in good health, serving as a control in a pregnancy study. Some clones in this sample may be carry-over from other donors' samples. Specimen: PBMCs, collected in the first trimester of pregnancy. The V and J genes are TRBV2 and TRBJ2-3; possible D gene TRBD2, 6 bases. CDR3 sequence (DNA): TGTGCCAGCAAGGAACTAGCCCAAGATACGCAGTATTTT. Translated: CASKELAQDTQYF.